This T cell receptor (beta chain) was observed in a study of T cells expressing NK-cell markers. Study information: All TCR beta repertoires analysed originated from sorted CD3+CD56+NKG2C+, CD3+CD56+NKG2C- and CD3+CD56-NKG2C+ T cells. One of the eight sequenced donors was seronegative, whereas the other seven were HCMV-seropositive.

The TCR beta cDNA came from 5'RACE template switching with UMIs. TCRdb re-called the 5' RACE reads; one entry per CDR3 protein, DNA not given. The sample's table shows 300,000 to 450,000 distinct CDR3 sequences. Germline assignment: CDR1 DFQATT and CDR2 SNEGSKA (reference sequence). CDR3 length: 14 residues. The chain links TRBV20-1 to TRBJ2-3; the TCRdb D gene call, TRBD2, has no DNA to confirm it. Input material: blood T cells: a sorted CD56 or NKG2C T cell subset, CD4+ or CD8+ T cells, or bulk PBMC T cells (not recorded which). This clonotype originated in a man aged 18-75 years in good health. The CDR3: CSGQASGQTDTQYF.